Listed below are T cell receptor beta chains from one sample, sequenced in a study of T cells in Graves' hyperthyroidism and ophthalmopathy. TCRdb re-called the multiplex PCR reads with MiXCR, one entry per CDR3 protein. The sample yields roughly 380,000 distinct CDR3 sequences, approximately 19% seen once. Sequenced: blood. All receptors come from a woman under 30 with Graves' hyperthyroidism. The CDR3 runs from the conserved cysteine through the conserved F or W. D genes are given only for firm matches. Expanded clones are given a class, and other clones once, few, many or no size at all.

>-|-|TRBJ2-7|TRBV12-3/TRBV12-4
CASNGDRDYEQYF
TGTGCCAGCAACGGGGACCGAGACTACGAGCAGTACTTC
>many|TRBD1|TRBJ2-7|TRBV12-3/TRBV12-4
CASKPDRGDEQYF
TGTGCCAGCAAACCCGACAGGGGAGACGAGCAGTACTTC
>many|-|TRBJ2-6|TRBV12-3/TRBV12-4
CASRLGTFGSGANVLTF
TGTGCCAGCCGCCTCGGTACGTTCGGCTCTGGGGCCAACGTCCTGACTTTC
>-|-|TRBJ2-5|TRBV9
CASSVAAVYQETQYF
TGTGCCAGCAGCGTAGCGGCAGTTTACCAAGAGACCCAGTACTTC
>many|-|TRBJ2-7|TRBV20-1
CSARPQTLYEQYF
TGCAGTGCTAGACCGCAGACCCTCTACGAGCAGTACTTC
>once|-|TRBJ2-7|TRBV6-5
CASSYLDLPQYEQYF
TGTGCCAGCAGTTACCTCGATCTCCCTCAGTACGAGCAGTACTTC
>many|-|TRBJ1-2|TRBV6-2/TRBV6-3
CASTPPGVGGYTF
TGTGCCAGCACCCCCCCCGGGGTCGGCGGCTACACCTTC
>many|TRBD1|TRBJ1-1|TRBV5-5
CASSRTGAEAFF
TGTGCCAGCAGCCGGACAGGGGCTGAAGCTTTCTTT
>-|-|TRBJ1-5|TRBV11-2
CASSLVGSQPQHF
TGTGCCAGCAGCTTAGTGGGAAGTCAGCCCCAGCATTTT
>many|-|TRBJ1-1|TRBV5-1
CASKTPGWGGRVFF
TGCGCCAGCAAAACCCCCGGGTGGGGGGGCAGAGTTTTCTTT
>many|-|TRBJ1-1|TRBV2
CASRGSGPNTEAFF
TGTGCCAGCAGGGGTAGCGGGCCGAACACTGAAGCTTTCTTT
>many|-|TRBJ2-7|TRBV7-9
CASSLGDTSWREQYF
TGTGCCAGCAGCTTAGGGGACACGAGTTGGCGCGAGCAGTACTTC
>-|-|TRBJ1-2|TRBV6-1
CASSELTGSYGYTF
TGTGCCAGCAGTGAACTTACAGGCTCCTATGGCTACACCTTC
>many|TRBD2|TRBJ2-5|TRBV20-1
CRGLGGGADQETQYF
TGCAGGGGGCTTGGCGGGGGGGCCGACCAAGAGACCCAGTACTTC
>many|-|TRBJ1-5|TRBV6-1
CASSDAVPGLNQPQHF
TGTGCCAGCAGCGACGCAGTACCGGGCCTCAATCAGCCCCAGCATTTT
>many|-|TRBJ1-3|TRBV27
CASSALPPRGNTIYF
TGTGCCAGCAGTGCCCTACCCCCCAGGGGAAACACCATATATTTT
>many|-|TRBJ1-1|TRBV29-1
CSAATLEAFF
TGCAGCGCAGCGACCCTAGAGGCTTTCTTT
>many|-|TRBJ1-1|TRBV6-1
CATARGSNTEAFF
TGTGCCACCGCCAGGGGATCAAACACTGAAGCTTTCTTT
>many|TRBD1|TRBJ2-7|TRBV6-5
CASKRDRGPYEQYF
TGTGCCAGCAAACGGGACAGGGGGCCCTACGAGCAGTACTTC
>few|-|TRBJ1-1|TRBV18
CASSPSNGLDTEAFF
TGTGCCAGCTCACCCTCGAACGGGTTGGACACTGAAGCTTTCTTT
>many|-|TRBJ1-2|TRBV12-3/TRBV12-4
CASSTRRANYGYTF
TGTGCCAGCAGTACGCGACGGGCTAACTATGGCTACACCTTC
>-|TRBD1|TRBJ1-1|TRBV12-3/TRBV12-4
CASIRGQGGTEAFF
TGTGCCAGCATCAGAGGACAGGGGGGTACTGAAGCTTTCTTT
>many|-|TRBJ2-5|TRBV12-3/TRBV12-4
CASSFVGGETQYF
TGTGCCAGCAGCTTCGTGGGGGGAGAGACCCAGTACTTC
>many|TRBD1|TRBJ1-5|TRBV19
CASSPTGTGLNQPQHF
TGTGCCAGTAGCCCGACGGGGACAGGGCTCAATCAGCCCCAGCATTTT
>many|-|TRBJ1-5|TRBV7-6
CASSNVPGQPQHF
TGTGCCAGCAGCAACGTTCCCGGGCAGCCCCAGCATTTT
>-|-|TRBJ2-4|TRBV28
CASSYSRGKNIQYF
TGTGCCAGCAGCTACTCGCGAGGAAAAAACATTCAGTACTTC
>-|TRBD1|TRBJ1-1|TRBV20-1
CSANRGAWAEAFF
TGCAGTGCTAACAGGGGGGCCTGGGCTGAAGCTTTCTTT
>-|TRBD1|TRBJ1-2|TRBV7-2
CASSLDWTGGGWTF
TGTGCCAGCAGCTTAGATTGGACAGGGGGCGGGTGGACCTTC
>-|-|TRBJ2-2|TRBV11-2
CASSFQQGGAGELFF
TGTGCCAGCAGCTTCCAACAGGGAGGGGCCGGGGAGCTGTTTTTT
>many|-|TRBJ1-3|TRBV30
CAWTRSSGNTIYF
TGTGCCTGGACGCGCAGCTCTGGAAACACCATATATTTT
>-|-|TRBJ1-5|TRBV27
CASSLGSEGLNQPQHF
TGTGCCAGCAGTTTAGGGTCCGAAGGACTCAATCAGCCCCAGCATTTT
>-|-|TRBJ1-2|TRBV6-5
CASSYGREFAF
TGTGCCAGCAGTTACGGCCGGGAGTTCGCCTTC
>-|-|TRBJ1-2|TRBV6-1
CASSERGGLEGYTF
TGTGCCAGCAGTGAAAGGGGGGGACTGGAGGGCTACACCTTC
>many|-|TRBJ2-2|TRBV5-1
CASSLSSANTGELFF
TGCGCCAGCAGCTTGTCTAGCGCGAACACCGGGGAGCTGTTTTTT
>-|-|TRBJ2-7|TRBV11-2
CASSLGLGSDSYEQYF
TGTGCCAGCAGCTTAGGCCTGGGGTCAGATTCCTACGAGCAGTACTTC
>-|-|TRBJ2-2|TRBV29-1
CSVAKGLTNTGELFF
TGCAGCGTTGCTAAAGGGCTGACGAACACCGGGGAGCTGTTTTTT
>many|-|TRBJ1-1|TRBV12-3/TRBV12-4
CASSLGRPDRGAFF
TGTGCCAGCAGTTTAGGCCGGCCGGACAGAGGAGCTTTCTTT
>many|TRBD1|TRBJ2-2|TRBV11-2
CASSRARQGFTGELFF
TGTGCCAGCAGCCGGGCAAGACAGGGGTTCACCGGGGAGCTGTTTTTT
>many|-|TRBJ2-5|TRBV6-1
CASSTRGAETQYF
TGTGCCAGCAGTACCCGGGGGGCCGAGACCCAGTACTTC
>many|-|TRBJ2-2|TRBV6-4
CASRKQGNTGELFF
TGTGCCAGCAGGAAACAGGGGAACACCGGGGAGCTGTTTTTT
>many|-|TRBJ1-5|TRBV29-1
CSVSGARPQHF
TGCAGCGTTTCAGGGGCTCGGCCCCAGCATTTT
>few|TRBD1|TRBJ2-2|TRBV18
CASSYEGGGPPGELFF
TGTGCCAGCTCTTATGAAGGGGGCGGCCCGCCCGGGGAGCTGTTTTTT
>many|TRBD1|TRBJ1-2|TRBV10-2
CASSEPGTGNYGYTF
TGCGCCAGCAGTGAGCCCGGGACAGGGAACTATGGCTACACCTTC
>-|-|TRBJ2-4|TRBV11-3
CASSLGRNKNIQYF
TGTGCCAGCAGCTTAGGAAGAAACAAAAACATTCAGTACTTC
>-|-|TRBJ2-5|TRBV12-3/TRBV12-4
CASSGLRTYQETQYF
TGTGCCAGCAGTGGGCTCCGGACTTACCAAGAGACCCAGTACTTC
>-|-|TRBJ1-1|TRBV6-5
CASSLHGGNTEAFF
TGTGCCAGCAGTTTGCACGGGGGGAACACTGAAGCTTTCTTT
>-|-|TRBJ1-1|TRBV19
CASSRELMNTEAFF
TGTGCCAGTTCCCGGGAGCTAATGAACACTGAAGCTTTCTTT
>many|-|TRBJ2-5|TRBV7-8
CASSFGLRKSRQETQYF
TGTGCCAGCAGCTTTGGTTTGAGGAAATCTAGACAAGAGACCCAGTACTTC
>many|-|TRBJ2-7|TRBV13
CASSSEGLSVQEQYF
TGTGCCAGCAGCTCAGAGGGACTGTCTGTACAGGAGCAGTACTTC
>many|TRBD1|TRBJ1-2|TRBV12-3/TRBV12-4
CASSSGTGNYGYTF
TGTGCCAGCAGTTCCGGGACAGGGAACTATGGCTACACCTTC
>-|TRBD1|TRBJ2-1|TRBV7-8
CASSSRRVGTGVYNEQFF
TGTGCCAGCAGCTCTCGGAGGGTCGGGACAGGGGTGTACAATGAGCAGTTCTTC